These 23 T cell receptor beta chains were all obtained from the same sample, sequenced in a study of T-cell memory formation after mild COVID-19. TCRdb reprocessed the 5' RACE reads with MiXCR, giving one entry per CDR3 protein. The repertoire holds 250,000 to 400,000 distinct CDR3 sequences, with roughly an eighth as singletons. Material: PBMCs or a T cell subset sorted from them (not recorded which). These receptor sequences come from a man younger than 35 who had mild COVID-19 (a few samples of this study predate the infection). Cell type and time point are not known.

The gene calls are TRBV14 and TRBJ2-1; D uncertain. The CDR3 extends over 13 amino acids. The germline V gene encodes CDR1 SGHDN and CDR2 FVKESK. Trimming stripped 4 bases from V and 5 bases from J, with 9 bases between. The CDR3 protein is CASSPWVDNEQFF. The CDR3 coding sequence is TGTGCCAGCAGCCCATGGGTGGACAATGAGCAGTTCTTC.

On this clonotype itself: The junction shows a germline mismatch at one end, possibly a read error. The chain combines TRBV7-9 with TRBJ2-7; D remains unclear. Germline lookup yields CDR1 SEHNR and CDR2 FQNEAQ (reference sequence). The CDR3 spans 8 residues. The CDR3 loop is CASSHHDF. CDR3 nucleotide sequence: TGTGCCAGCAGCCATCATGACTTC.

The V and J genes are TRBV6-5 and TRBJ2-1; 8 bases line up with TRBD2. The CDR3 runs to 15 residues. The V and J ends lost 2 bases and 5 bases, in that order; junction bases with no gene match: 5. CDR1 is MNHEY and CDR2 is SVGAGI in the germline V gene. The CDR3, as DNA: TGTGCCAGCAGTTACGGACTAGCAGCTCACAATGAGCAGTTCTTC. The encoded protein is CASSYGLAAHNEQFF.

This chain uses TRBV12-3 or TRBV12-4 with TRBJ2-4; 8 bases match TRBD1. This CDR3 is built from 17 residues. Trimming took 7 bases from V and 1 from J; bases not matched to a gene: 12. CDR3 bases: TGTGCCAGCAAGGCCCCCACAGGGGGTAACGCCAAAAACATTCAGTACTTC. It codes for CASKAPTGGNAKNIQYF.

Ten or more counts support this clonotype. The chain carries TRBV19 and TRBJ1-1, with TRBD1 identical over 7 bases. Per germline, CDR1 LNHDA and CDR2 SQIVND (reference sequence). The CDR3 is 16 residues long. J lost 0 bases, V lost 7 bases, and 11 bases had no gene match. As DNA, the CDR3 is TGTGCCAGTACCGACGGGACAGACCGAATGAACACTGAAGCTTTCTTT. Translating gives CASTDGTDRMNTEAFF.

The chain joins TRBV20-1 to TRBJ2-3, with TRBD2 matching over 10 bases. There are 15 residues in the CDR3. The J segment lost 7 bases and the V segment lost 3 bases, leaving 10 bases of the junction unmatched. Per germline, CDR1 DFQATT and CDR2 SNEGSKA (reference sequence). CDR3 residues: CSARGAGGPPHTQYF. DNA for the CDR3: TGCAGTGCTAGGGGAGCGGGGGGGCCCCCCCATACGCAGTATTTT.

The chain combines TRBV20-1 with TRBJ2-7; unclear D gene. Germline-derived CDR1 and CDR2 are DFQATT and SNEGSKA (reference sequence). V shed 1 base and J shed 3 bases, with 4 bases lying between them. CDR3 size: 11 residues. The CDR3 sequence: CSARAGYEQYF. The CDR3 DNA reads TGCAGTGCTAGAGCCGGCTACGAGCAGTACTTC.

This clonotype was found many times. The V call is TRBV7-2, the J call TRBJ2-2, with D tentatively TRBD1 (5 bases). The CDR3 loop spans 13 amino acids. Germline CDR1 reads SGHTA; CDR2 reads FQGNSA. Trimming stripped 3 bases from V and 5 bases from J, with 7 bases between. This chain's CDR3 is CASSFRQTGELFF. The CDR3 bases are TGTGCCAGCAGCTTTCGACAGACCGGGGAGCTGTTTTTT.

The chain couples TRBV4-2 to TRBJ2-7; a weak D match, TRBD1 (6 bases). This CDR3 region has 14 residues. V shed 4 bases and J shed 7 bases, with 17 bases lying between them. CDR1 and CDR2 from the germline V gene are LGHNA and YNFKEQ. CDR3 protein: CASSPGQGNREQYF. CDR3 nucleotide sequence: TGTGCCAGCAGCCCTGGGCAGGGGAATCGGGAGCAGTACTTC.

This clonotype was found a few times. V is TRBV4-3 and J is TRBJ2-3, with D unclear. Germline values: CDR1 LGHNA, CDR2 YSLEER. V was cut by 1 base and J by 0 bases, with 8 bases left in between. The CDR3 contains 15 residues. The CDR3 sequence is CASSQGSSSTDTQYF. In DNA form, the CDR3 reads TGCGCCAGCAGCCAAGGTTCCTCTAGCACAGATACGCAGTATTTT.

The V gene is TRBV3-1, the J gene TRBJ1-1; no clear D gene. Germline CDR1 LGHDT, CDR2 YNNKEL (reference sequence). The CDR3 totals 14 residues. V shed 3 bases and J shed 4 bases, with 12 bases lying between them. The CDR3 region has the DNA TGTGCCAGCAGCCACAGTTTGGGGATCACTGAAGCTTTCTTT. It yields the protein CASSHSLGITEAFF.

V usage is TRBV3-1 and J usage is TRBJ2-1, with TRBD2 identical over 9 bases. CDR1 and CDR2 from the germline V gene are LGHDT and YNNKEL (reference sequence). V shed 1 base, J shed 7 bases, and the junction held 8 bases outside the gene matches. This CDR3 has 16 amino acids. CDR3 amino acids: CASSQVGAGGSNEQFF. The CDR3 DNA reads TGTGCCAGCAGCCAAGTCGGGGCGGGGGGGAGTAATGAGCAGTTCTTC.

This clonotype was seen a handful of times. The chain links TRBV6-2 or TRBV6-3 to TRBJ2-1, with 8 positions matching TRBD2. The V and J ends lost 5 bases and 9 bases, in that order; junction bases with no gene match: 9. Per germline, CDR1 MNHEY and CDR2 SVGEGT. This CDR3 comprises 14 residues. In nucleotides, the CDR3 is TGTGCCAGCAGTGACCTAGACGGGAGGGCTGAGCAGTTCTTC. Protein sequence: CASSDLDGRAEQFF.

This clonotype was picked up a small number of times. The CDR3 DNA follows: TGTGCCAGCAGGCCGGGCCAAAGGTACAATGAGCAGTTCTTC. This sequence encodes CASRPGQRYNEQFF. The chain recombines TRBV6-1 with TRBJ2-1; D gene uncertain. This CDR3 has 14 amino acids. Trimming left V 6 bases short and J 4 bases short, with 13 bases between. Germline-derived CDR1 and CDR2 are MNHNS and SASEGT.

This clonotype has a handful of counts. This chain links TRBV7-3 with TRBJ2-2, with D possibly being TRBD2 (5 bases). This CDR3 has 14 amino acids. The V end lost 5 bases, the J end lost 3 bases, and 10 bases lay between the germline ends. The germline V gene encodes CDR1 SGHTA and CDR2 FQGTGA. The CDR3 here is CASSPGVDTGELFF. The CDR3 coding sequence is TGTGCCAGCAGCCCCGGGGTCGACACCGGGGAGCTGTTTTTT.

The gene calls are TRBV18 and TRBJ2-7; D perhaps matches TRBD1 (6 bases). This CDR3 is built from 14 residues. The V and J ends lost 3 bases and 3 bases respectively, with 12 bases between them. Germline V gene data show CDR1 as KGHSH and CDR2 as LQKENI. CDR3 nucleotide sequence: TGTGCCAGCTCACCCCCAGGGGCCCACTACGAGCAGTACTTC. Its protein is CASSPPGAHYEQYF. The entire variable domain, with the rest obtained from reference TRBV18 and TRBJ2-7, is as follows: NAGVMQNPRHLVRRRGQEARLRCSPMKGHSHVYWYRQLPEEGLKFMVYLQKENIIDESGMPKERFSAEFPKEGPSILRIQQVVRGDSAAYFCASSPPGAHYEQYFGPGTRLTVT.

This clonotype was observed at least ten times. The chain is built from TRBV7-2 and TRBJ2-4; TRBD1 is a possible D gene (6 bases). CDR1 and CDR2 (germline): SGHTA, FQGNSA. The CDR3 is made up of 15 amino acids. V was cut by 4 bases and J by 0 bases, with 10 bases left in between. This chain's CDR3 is CASSYQGRAKNIQYF. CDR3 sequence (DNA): TGTGCCAGCAGCTACCAGGGGAGAGCCAAAAACATTCAGTACTTC.

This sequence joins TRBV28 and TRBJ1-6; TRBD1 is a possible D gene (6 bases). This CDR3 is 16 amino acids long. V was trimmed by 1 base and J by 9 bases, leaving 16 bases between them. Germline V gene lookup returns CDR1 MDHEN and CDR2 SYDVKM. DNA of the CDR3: TGTGCCAGCAGTTTATACGGGGGCCGGATAGGTTCACCCCTCCACTTT. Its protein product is CASSLYGGRIGSPLHF.

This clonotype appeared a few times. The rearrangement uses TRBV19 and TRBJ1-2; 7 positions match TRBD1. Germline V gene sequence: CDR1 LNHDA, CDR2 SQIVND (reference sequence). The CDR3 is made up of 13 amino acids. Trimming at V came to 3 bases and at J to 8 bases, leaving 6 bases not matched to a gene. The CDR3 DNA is TGTGCCAGTAGTATGTCGACAGGGACCGGCTACACCTTC. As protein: CASSMSTGTGYTF.

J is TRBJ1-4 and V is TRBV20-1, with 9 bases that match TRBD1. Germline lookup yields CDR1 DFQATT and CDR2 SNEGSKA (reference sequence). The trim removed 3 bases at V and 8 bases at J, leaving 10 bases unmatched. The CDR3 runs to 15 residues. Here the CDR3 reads CSASFSGQGPEKLFF. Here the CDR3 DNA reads TGCAGTGCTAGCTTTTCTGGACAGGGGCCCGAAAAACTGTTTTTT.

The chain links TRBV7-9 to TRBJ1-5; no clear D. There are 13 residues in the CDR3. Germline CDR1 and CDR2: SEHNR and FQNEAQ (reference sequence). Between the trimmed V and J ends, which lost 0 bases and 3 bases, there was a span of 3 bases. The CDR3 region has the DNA TGTGCCAGCAGCTTAGCTGACAATCAGCCCCAGCATTTT. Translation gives CASSLADNQPQHF.

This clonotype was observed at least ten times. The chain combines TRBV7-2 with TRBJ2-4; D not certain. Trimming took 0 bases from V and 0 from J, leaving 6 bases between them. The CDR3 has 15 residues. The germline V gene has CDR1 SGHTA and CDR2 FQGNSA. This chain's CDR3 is CASSLARTAKNIQYF. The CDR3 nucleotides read TGTGCCAGCAGCTTAGCGAGGACAGCCAAAAACATTCAGTACTTC.

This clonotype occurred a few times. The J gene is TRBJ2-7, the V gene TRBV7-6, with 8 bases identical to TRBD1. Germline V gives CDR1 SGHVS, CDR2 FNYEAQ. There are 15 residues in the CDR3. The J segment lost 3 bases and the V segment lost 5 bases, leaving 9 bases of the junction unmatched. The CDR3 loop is CASSPRDRGYYEQYF. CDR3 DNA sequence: TGTGCCAGCAGCCCGAGAGACAGGGGTTACTACGAGCAGTACTTC.